These 21 T cell receptor beta chains were sequenced from one sample in a study of T cell changes during pregnancy in multiple sclerosis. The assay was immunoSEQ multiplex PCR, and TCRdb's table has in-frame clones only and misses some. The repertoire includes under 130,000 clones, about 91% of them detected once, and about 0.93% sits in the top ten. Sequencing used peripheral blood, obtained after pregnancy. These receptors were obtained from a female donor with multiple sclerosis, enrolled in a pregnancy study.

The V and J genes are TRBV11-2 and TRBJ2-2; D remains unclear. V was trimmed by 3 bases and J by 4 bases, leaving 6 bases between them. This CDR3 has 13 residues. CDR1 is SGHAT, CDR2 FQNNGV, per germline. DNA for the CDR3: TGTGCCAGCAGCTTCAGTATCACCGGGGAGCTGTTTTTT. Its translation is CASSFSITGELFF.

The V and J genes are TRBV2 and TRBJ2-2; D perhaps matches TRBD1 (7 bases). V was shortened by 10 bases and J by 4 bases, with 25 bases between the two germline ends. The germline CDR1 and CDR2 sequences are SNHLY and FYNNEI. CDR3 length equals 17 residues. As DNA, the CDR3 is TGTGCCACCGAATCACCTACTAGCAGGGGGAGCACCGGGGAGCTGTTTTTT. It encodes CATESPTSRGSTGELFF.

The gene calls are TRBV4-2 and TRBJ2-1; D is perhaps TRBD1 (6 bases). V was trimmed by 0 bases and J by 5 bases, leaving 26 bases between them. From germline, CDR1 is LGHNA and CDR2 YNFKEQ. This CDR3 is built from 20 residues. DNA of the CDR3: TGTGCCAGCAGCCAAGATCTTACAGTGGGGGCCCGAAAAAGCCACAATGAGCAGTTCTTC. Amino acid sequence: CASSQDLTVGARKSHNEQFF.

The genes are TRBV27 and TRBJ1-4; maybe TRBD1 (6 bases). V lost 2 bases to trimming and J lost 6 bases, with 10 bases between them. Germline V gene lookup returns CDR1 MNHEY and CDR2 SMNVEV (reference sequence). The CDR3 is 14 residues long. The CDR3 reads CASSLGRGYEKLFF. DNA of the CDR3: TGTGCCAGCAGTTTAGGGAGGGGGTATGAAAAACTGTTTTTT. Full variable domain (outside the CDR3, taken from reference TRBV27 and TRBJ1-4): EAQVTQNPRYLITVTGKKLTVTCSQNMNHEYMSWYRQDPGLGLRQIYYSMNVEVTDKGDVPEGYKVSRKEKRNFPLILESPSPNQTSLYFCASSLGRGYEKLFFGSGTQLSVL.

The chain carries TRBV5-4 and TRBJ1-2; D call uncertain. The length of the CDR3 is 15 residues. Per germline, CDR1 SGHNT and CDR2 YYREEE (reference sequence). Trimming stripped 1 base from V and 2 bases from J, with 12 bases between. The CDR3 nucleotides are TGTGCCAGCAGCTTGTGGCGGGGTGTGAACTATGGCTACACCTTC. Translated, it gives CASSLWRGVNYGYTF.

The genes are TRBV6-1 and TRBJ1-5, with D perhaps TRBD1 (5 bases). Looked up from germline, CDR1 is MNHNS and CDR2 is SASEGT. CDR3 size: 14 residues. Trimming removed 1 base at V and 6 bases at J, with 10 bases between. The DNA of the CDR3 is TGTGCCAGCAGTGAAGTGGGGGGGACTCAGCCCCAGCATTTT. This gives the protein CASSEVGGTQPQHF.

This chain connects TRBV7-2 to TRBJ2-7; D uncertain. The CDR3 covers 13 residues. V shed 6 bases and J shed 2 bases, with 11 bases lying between them. Germline assignment: CDR1 SGHTA and CDR2 FQGNSA. The CDR3 coding sequence is TGTGCCAGCAGGCGGCCTTTGACCTACGAGCAGTACTTC. Translating it yields CASRRPLTYEQYF. Looking up the rest from reference TRBV7-2 and TRBJ2-7 gives the full variable domain: GAGVSQSPSNKVTEKGKDVELRCDPISGHTALYWYRQSLGQGLEFLIYFQGNSAPDKSGLPSDRFSAERTGGSVSTLTIQRTQQEDSAVYLCASRRPLTYEQYFGPGTRLTVT.

J is TRBJ2-1 and V is TRBV7-7, with 7 bases fitting TRBD2. The trim removed 2 bases at V and 1 base at J, leaving 5 bases unmatched. Germline CDR1 is SSHAT and CDR2 is FNYEAQ (reference sequence). The CDR3 contains 16 residues. CDR3 DNA: TGTGCCAGCAGCTTATCAAGGGGAGGGTCCTACAATGAGCAGTTCTTC. Translated: CASSLSRGGSYNEQFF.

The chain links TRBV5-1 to TRBJ1-2; 10 bases are a match to TRBD1. Germline CDR1 is SGHRS and CDR2 is YFSETQ. The CDR3 contains 16 residues. The V segment lost 4 bases and the J segment 6 bases; nucleotides outside the gene matches: 12. CDR3 loop: CASSRPGTGENDGYTF. CDR3 nucleotides: TGCGCCAGCAGCAGACCTGGGACAGGGGAAAATGATGGCTACACCTTC.

The gene calls are TRBV4-2 and TRBJ2-2; the match to TRBD1 covers 9 bases. The CDR3 consists of 19 residues. Germline V CDR1 and CDR2: LGHNA, YNFKEQ. V lost 0 bases and J lost 5; bases outside the gene matches: 13. CDR3 DNA: TGTGCCAGCAGCCAAGAAGGGTTGCCGGGACAGGGTAAAACCGGGGAGCTGTTTTTT. Translation gives CASSQEGLPGQGKTGELFF.

The J gene is TRBJ2-1, the V gene TRBV19; D gene unclear. Germline V gene lookup returns CDR1 LNHDA and CDR2 SQIVND (reference sequence). This CDR3 is 16 amino acids long. Trimming stripped 1 base from V and 0 bases from J, with 10 bases between. Here the CDR3 reads CASSIGIAASYNEQFF. CDR3 nucleotide sequence: TGTGCCAGTAGTATAGGAATTGCGGCCTCCTACAATGAGCAGTTCTTC.

The chain joins TRBV7-2 to TRBJ1-3; maybe TRBD1 (6 bases). This CDR3 is 15 amino acids long. The V and J ends lost 3 bases and 2 bases respectively, with 11 bases between them. Germline V lookup: CDR1 SGHTA, CDR2 FQGNSA. CDR3 bases: TGTGCCAGCAGCTTTCATACAGGGACTGGAAACACCATATATTTT. Its protein is CASSFHTGTGNTIYF.

The chain uses TRBV5-1 and TRBJ1-2; 10 nucleotides line up with TRBD1. The length of the CDR3 is 14 residues. Unmatched junction bases numbered 2, after V lost 0 bases and J lost 6 bases. Germline V gene sequence: CDR1 SGHRS, CDR2 YFSETQ. The DNA of the CDR3 is TGCGCCAGCAGCTTGGGACAGGGGGCGGATGGCTACACCTTC. Translating it yields CASSLGQGADGYTF.

The chain links TRBV2 to TRBJ2-7, with 11 bases identical to TRBD1. This CDR3 is built from 14 residues. Germline values: CDR1 SNHLY, CDR2 FYNNEI. With 2 bases clipped from V and 6 bases from J, the junction kept 3 bases outside the gene matches. CDR3 bases: TGTGCCAGCAGTGAAAGGACAGGGGGCGCCGAGCAGTACTTC. Translated: CASSERTGGAEQYF.

The chain uses TRBV19 and TRBJ1-5; no reliable D call. The CDR3 sequence is 12 residues long. V lost 2 bases and J 9 bases, leaving 8 bases between the germline ends. Germline assignment: CDR1 LNHDA and CDR2 SQIVND (reference sequence). The CDR3 here is CASSIKSGPQHF. The CDR3 nucleotides are TGTGCCAGTAGTATAAAGTCCGGGCCCCAGCATTTT.

This chain uses TRBV7-2 with TRBJ2-5, with D tentatively TRBD1 (5 bases). The CDR3 is 15 residues long. Germline V gives CDR1 SGHTA, CDR2 FQGNSA. With 1 base removed from V and 5 bases from J, the gap between germline ends came to 14 bases. CDR3 in amino acids: CASSLDQGLWETQYF. Here the CDR3 DNA reads TGTGCCAGCAGCTTAGATCAGGGCTTATGGGAGACCCAGTACTTC.

This clone appeared a single time. The CDR3 here is CATSREGRANTGELFF. The CDR3 DNA follows: TGTGCCACCAGCAGAGAGGGCAGGGCGAACACCGGGGAGCTGTTTTTT. The chain combines TRBV15 with TRBJ2-2, with D possibly being TRBD1 (5 bases). The CDR3 runs 16 residues. The germline gives CDR1 LNHNV, CDR2 YYDKDF (reference sequence). Deletions cut 0 bases from V and 0 bases from J, with 8 bases between.

The chain has TRBV27 and TRBJ1-2, with TRBD1 identical over 8 bases. V shed 5 bases, J shed 2 bases, and the junction held 10 bases outside the gene matches. The CDR3 is made up of 16 amino acids. Germline V gene data show CDR1 as MNHEY and CDR2 as SMNVEV (reference sequence). CDR3 DNA sequence: TGTGCCAGCAGTCGACTTGGGACAGGCCAAAACTATGGCTACACCTTC. Its translation: CASSRLGTGQNYGYTF.

V gene TRBV10-3 combines with J gene TRBJ2-1, with TRBD1 matching 8 bases. The germline V gene has CDR1 ENHRY and CDR2 SYGVKD. With V trimmed by 7 bases and J by 3 bases, 8 bases remained unmatched. This CDR3 comprises 15 residues. The CDR3 here is CAITAGTGHYNEQFF. For the CDR3, the DNA is TGTGCCATCACTGCCGGGACAGGTCACTACAATGAGCAGTTCTTC.

The chain uses TRBV2 and TRBJ1-2, with TRBD1 matching 8 bases. CDR1 SNHLY and CDR2 FYNNEI come from the germline V gene. V lost 10 bases and J lost 5; bases outside the gene matches: 9. The CDR3 is 13 residues long. The CDR3 protein is CATSQGARYGYTF. The CDR3 nucleotides read TGTGCCACTAGCCAGGGGGCGAGGTATGGCTACACCTTC.

This chain links TRBV19 with TRBJ2-3; D uncertain. The germline V and J ends were trimmed by 0 bases and 2 bases, with 6 bases remaining between them. CDR3 length equals 14 residues. Per germline, CDR1 LNHDA and CDR2 SQIVND (reference sequence). The CDR3 spells CASSIEFLTDTQYF. As DNA, the CDR3 is TGTGCCAGTAGTATAGAATTCCTCACAGATACGCAGTATTTT.